Below are 26 T cell receptor beta chains sequenced from a single sample in a study of blood T cell repertoires in COVID-19 (TCRdb year 2020). Library prep was done by the immunoSEQ multiplex PCR assay. Here the immuneACCESS table is served through TCRdb, limited to in-frame sequences with V and J called. Missing clones are a known gap in these copies; in checked studies unresolved V genes cover under half, and the rest lacks a known reason. Within this sample are approximately 94,000 clones, with about 90% of them counted one time only. The ten top clones hold approximately 7.3% of the sample. The source material was peripheral blood. The origin of the receptors is a man aged 25-40 years in a cohort sampled during active COVID-19.

This clone was detected only once. The genes are TRBV30 and TRBJ1-1, with a weak D call TRBD1 (6 bases). Trimming left V 4 bases short and J 0 bases short, with 12 bases between. The CDR3 covers 14 residues. Germline assignment: CDR1 GTSNPN and CDR2 SVGIG (reference sequence). The CDR3 DNA reads TGTGCCTGGAAACAGGGAAGTATGAACACTGAAGCTTTCTTT. This codes for CAWKQGSMNTEAFF. Using reference TRBV30 and TRBJ1-1 for the parts outside the CDR3, the full variable domain is SQTIHQWPATLVQPVGSPLSLECTVEGTSNPNLYWYRQAAGRGLQLLFYSVGIGQISSEVPQNLSASRPQDRQFILSSKKLLLSDSGFYLCAWKQGSMNTEAFFGQGTRLTVV.

This clone was observed once. This chain links TRBV5-4 with TRBJ2-1; 8 bases align to TRBD2. This CDR3 spans 15 amino acids. V lost 5 bases to trimming and J lost 2 bases; unmatched junction nucleotides: 6. Germline lookup yields CDR1 SGHNT and CDR2 YYREEE (reference sequence). The CDR3 DNA reads TGTGCCAGCAGTTCCGGGGGGGCCGCCTACAATGAGCAGTTCTTC. It encodes CASSSGGAAYNEQFF. Combining the CDR3 with reference TRBV5-4 and TRBJ2-1 gives the whole variable domain ETGVTQSPTHLIKTRGQQVTLRCSSQSGHNTVSWYQQALGQGPQFIFQYYREEENGRGNFPPRFSGLQFPNYSSELNVNALELDDSALYLCASSSGGAAYNEQFFGPGTRLTVL.

The chain couples TRBV30 to TRBJ1-2; 7 nucleotides line up with TRBD1. Germline V gives CDR1 GTSNPN, CDR2 SVGIG (reference sequence). V was clipped by 5 bases and J by 4 bases; unmatched bases: 7. The CDR3 length is 13 residues. The chain's CDR3 is CAWVDRMGYGYTF. The CDR3 nucleotides are TGTGCCTGGGTGGACAGGATGGGCTATGGCTACACCTTC.

CDR3 sequence (DNA): TGTGCCAGAAGCTTATGGTGGCAGAACACTGAAGCTTTCTTT. Translation: CARSLWWQNTEAFF. The gene calls are TRBV5-3 and TRBJ1-1; unclear D gene. TRBV5-3 is labeled an ORF, and its function is uncertain. Deletions cut 2 bases from V and 1 base from J, with 9 bases between. This CDR3 contains 14 residues.

This clone came up once. The genes are TRBV27 and TRBJ2-3, with D possibly matching TRBD2 (5 bases). With 7 bases removed from V and 4 bases from J, the gap between germline ends came to 18 bases. This CDR3 comprises 15 residues. CDR1 MNHEY and CDR2 SMNVEV come from the germline V gene (reference sequence). The CDR3 loop is CASKVQARGSDTQYF. The CDR3 nucleotides read TGTGCCAGCAAGGTTCAGGCCCGGGGATCAGATACGCAGTATTTT.

The V call is TRBV2, the J call TRBJ2-7, with D possibly matching TRBD1 (6 bases). The V end lost 6 bases, the J end lost 5 bases, and 14 bases lay between the germline ends. CDR3 size: 13 residues. CDR1 is SNHLY and CDR2 is FYNNEI in the germline V gene. The CDR3 DNA reads TGTGCCAGCAGGATGGGACACTGGAACGAGCAGTACTTC. It translates to CASRMGHWNEQYF.

The chain has TRBV6-5 and TRBJ1-1; no reliable D call. The V gene's germline CDR1 is MNHEY and CDR2 SVGAGI. Trimming cost V 2 bases and J 4 bases, with 11 bases left between them. This CDR3 region has 14 residues. Written as DNA, the CDR3 is TGTGCCAGCAGTTACAACGAGGGAGGCACTGAAGCTTTCTTT. Residues: CASSYNEGGTEAFF.

This clone has just one count. The V gene is TRBV7-2, the J gene TRBJ2-7, with D possibly being TRBD1 (5 bases). From germline, CDR1 is SGHTA and CDR2 FQGNSA. The V gene lost 2 bases and the J gene lost 2 bases, with 10 bases spanning the gap. The CDR3 runs 14 residues. The CDR3 DNA reads TGTGCCAGCAGCTTACAGGGTCTCCCCTACGAGCAGTACTTC. Amino acids: CASSLQGLPYEQYF.

This sequence joins TRBV9 and TRBJ2-5; D gene uncertain. CDR3 length equals 15 residues. Germline V lookup: CDR1 SGDLS, CDR2 YYNGEE. V lost 0 bases, J lost 1 base, and 10 bases lay in between. This CDR3 is CASSVAPRFQETQYF. CDR3 nucleotide sequence: TGTGCCAGCAGCGTAGCACCACGGTTCCAAGAGACCCAGTACTTC.

The chain carries TRBV7-9 and TRBJ1-5, with 7 nucleotides matching TRBD1. The CDR3 is 18 amino acids. CDR1 SEHNR and CDR2 FQNEAQ come from the germline V gene (reference sequence). After removal of 0 bases from V and 1 base from J, the junction contained 9 bases not matched to a gene. CDR3 bases: TGTGCCAGCAGCTTAGCCGGCGGGACAGTAAAAAGCAATCAGCCCCAGCATTTT. It specifies CASSLAGGTVKSNQPQHF.

This chain links TRBV11-2 with TRBJ1-4; 8 bases fit TRBD1. Germline loops: CDR1 SGHAT, CDR2 FQNNGV. The V segment lost 5 bases and the J segment 3 bases; nucleotides outside the gene matches: 8. CDR3 length: 16 amino acids. CDR3 sequence reads: CASSPTPQGANEKLFF. The DNA for the CDR3 is TGTGCCAGCAGCCCCACACCACAGGGGGCTAATGAAAAACTGTTTTTT. The full variable domain, rest sourced from reference TRBV11-2 and TRBJ1-4, is EAGVAQSPRYKIIEKRQSVAFWCNPISGHATLYWYQQILGQGPKLLIQFQNNGVVDDSQLPKDRFSAERLKGVDSTLKIQPAKLEDSAVYLCASSPTPQGANEKLFFGSGTQLSVL.

This clone appeared once. The V and J genes are TRBV5-1 and TRBJ2-5; 12 bases align to TRBD2. The CDR3 is made up of 15 amino acids. After removal of 3 bases from V and 4 bases from J, the junction contained 4 bases not matched to a gene. Germline V gene data show CDR1 as SGHRS and CDR2 as YFSETQ. In DNA form, the CDR3 reads TGCGCCAGCAGCTCCCGACTAGCGGGGGTAGAGACCCAGTACTTC. Its translation: CASSSRLAGVETQYF. The variable domain in full, with the rest retrieved from reference TRBV5-1 and TRBJ2-5, is KAGVTQTPRYLIKTRGQQVTLSCSPISGHRSVSWYQQTPGQGLQFLFEYFSETQRNKGNFPGRFSGRQFSNSRSEMNVSTLELGDSALYLCASSSRLAGVETQYFGPGTRLLVL.

The CDR3: CASSPGTGHNNEQFF. CDR3 in DNA: TGTGCCAGCTCACCAGGGACAGGCCACAACAATGAGCAGTTCTTC. V gene TRBV18 combines with J gene TRBJ2-1; 8 bases map to TRBD1. The trim removed 2 bases at V and 5 bases at J, leaving 5 bases unmatched. Germline CDR1 and CDR2: KGHSH and LQKENI. This CDR3 is built from 15 residues.

The chain employs TRBV4-1 and TRBJ2-7, with 8 bases identical to TRBD1. Germline V gene sequence: CDR1 MGHRA, CDR2 YSYEKL. The V segment lost 2 bases and the J segment 3 bases; nucleotides outside the gene matches: 6. The CDR3 length is 15 residues. CDR3: CASSQYRGAFYEQYF. CDR3 sequence (DNA): TGCGCCAGCAGCCAATACAGGGGGGCCTTCTACGAGCAGTACTTC.

This chain links TRBV6-4 with TRBJ2-5; 11 nucleotides line up with TRBD2. The ends lost 5 bases at V and 6 bases at J; junction bases unmatched: 2. The CDR3 runs 13 residues. Germline CDR1 reads MRHNA; CDR2 reads SNTAGT. CDR3 nucleotide sequence: TGTGCCAGCAGTAGACTAGCGGGAAAGACCCAGTACTTC. Protein: CASSRLAGKTQYF.

The J gene is TRBJ1-2, the V gene TRBV25-1, with TRBD1 matching 8 bases. CDR3 size: 14 residues. The J segment lost 3 bases and the V segment lost 8 bases, leaving 8 bases of the junction unmatched. From germline, CDR1 is MGHDK and CDR2 SYGVNS. The CDR3 DNA follows: TGTGCCAGCGGAAGACAGGGGTCCTACTATGGCTACACCTTC. Encoded protein: CASGRQGSYYGYTF.

The CDR3 DNA reads as TGTGCCAGCAGTGGAGCGGGGGGTCGCTCCTTCGGCACAGATACGCAGTATTTT. As protein: CASSGAGGRSFGTDTQYF. This chain uses TRBV2 with TRBJ2-3; 9 bases agree with TRBD2. CDR3 length: 18 residues. Germline assignment: CDR1 SNHLY and CDR2 FYNNEI. The V and J ends lost 4 bases and 1 base, in that order; junction bases with no gene match: 12.

The chain has TRBV9 and TRBJ2-7; tentative D call: TRBD2 (5 bases). Between the trimmed V and J ends, which lost 4 bases and 0 bases, there was a span of 8 bases. The germline V gene has CDR1 SGDLS and CDR2 YYNGEE. CDR3 size: 13 residues. The CDR3 region is CASSPRVSYEQYF. DNA of the CDR3: TGTGCCAGCAGCCCGAGGGTCTCCTACGAGCAGTACTTC.

Notes on this clone: Other DNA sequences in the sample encode the same CDR3. The V call is TRBV19, the J call TRBJ2-2, with 11 positions matching TRBD2. The V segment lost 5 bases and the J segment 6 bases; nucleotides outside the gene matches: 11. Germline-derived CDR1 and CDR2 are LNHDA and SQIVND (reference sequence). This CDR3 spans 17 amino acids. CDR3 bases: TGTGCCAGTAGTCGGAGTAGCGGGGGGGCCGGATCCGGGGAGCTGTTTTTT. Amino acids: CASSRSSGGAGSGELFF.

The chain recombines TRBV6-5 with TRBJ1-4; 10 positions agree with TRBD1. J lost 7 bases, V lost 0 bases, and 2 bases had no gene match. Germline loops: CDR1 MNHEY, CDR2 SVGAGI. The CDR3 extends over 15 amino acids. The CDR3 sequence: CASSYSGQGSEKLFF. CDR3 in DNA: TGTGCCAGCAGTTACTCGGGACAGGGGAGTGAAAAACTGTTTTTT.

The chain joins TRBV9 to TRBJ2-1, with 9 bases matching TRBD1. Germline V gene data show CDR1 as SGDLS and CDR2 as YYNGEE. Unmatched junction bases numbered 15, after V lost 0 bases and J lost 8 bases. The CDR3 is 18 amino acids. The CDR3 region is CASSVDTPPGTGWDEQFF. The CDR3 DNA follows: TGTGCCAGCAGCGTAGACACACCACCCGGGACAGGGTGGGATGAGCAGTTCTTC. The full variable domain, with the rest looked up from reference TRBV9 and TRBJ2-1, is DSGVTQTPKHLITATGQRVTLRCSPRSGDLSVYWYQQSLDQGLQFLIQYYNGEERAKGNILERFSAQQFPDLHSELNLSSLELGDSALYFCASSVDTPPGTGWDEQFFGPGTRLTVL.

In this sample, this clone turned up a few times. CDR3 sequence: CASSPGTSGGPAPEETQYF. The CDR3 nucleotides read TGTGCCAGCAGCCCTGGGACTAGCGGGGGCCCAGCCCCCGAAGAGACCCAGTACTTC. V and J are TRBV5-8 and TRBJ2-5; TRBD2 aligns across 14 bases. The CDR3 sequence is 19 residues long. Germline loops: CDR1 SGHTS, CDR2 YDEGEE. J lost 3 bases, V lost 4 bases, and 14 bases had no gene match.

The chain links TRBV6-6 to TRBJ2-3; 7 positions match TRBD1. CDR1 is MNHNY, CDR2 SVGAGI, per germline (reference sequence). V dropped 5 bases and J dropped 7; count of bases not matched to a gene: 12. CDR3 length: 15 residues. CDR3: CASSHRQGEPHTQYF. For the CDR3, the DNA is TGTGCCAGCAGTCACCGACAGGGAGAGCCGCATACGCAGTATTTT.

This sequence joins TRBV5-4 and TRBJ1-2; 7 nucleotides align to TRBD1. The CDR3 has 13 residues. The germline V gene has CDR1 SGHNT and CDR2 YYREEE (reference sequence). V gave up 4 bases and J gave up 4 bases; unmatched junction bases: 4. DNA for the CDR3: TGTGCCAGCAGCCAAGCAGGGGGCTATGGCTACACCTTC. This encodes CASSQAGGYGYTF.

The J gene is TRBJ2-5, the V gene TRBV19, with TRBD2 identical over 14 bases. This CDR3 region has 14 residues. Trimming removed 10 bases from V and 2 bases from J; junction bases left unmatched: 3. Per germline, CDR1 LNHDA and CDR2 SQIVND (reference sequence). The CDR3 protein is CATRLAGGQETQYF. The CDR3 bases are TGTGCCACGAGACTAGCGGGGGGGCAAGAGACCCAGTACTTC.

The V gene is TRBV7-2, the J gene TRBJ2-3; TRBD2 aligns across 7 bases. Trimming cost V 3 bases and J 1 base; bases outside gene matches: 7. The CDR3 is 16 amino acids. Germline CDR1 and CDR2: SGHTA and FQGNSA. The chain's CDR3 is CASSFYVSGGTDTQYF. CDR3 bases: TGTGCCAGCAGCTTCTATGTCAGCGGGGGCACAGATACGCAGTATTTT.